Shown below are 2 T cell receptor beta chains from a single sample sequenced in a study of T cells after yellow fever vaccination. TCRdb fed the 5' RACE reads into MiXCR, producing one record per CDR3 protein. This table has about 210,000 distinct CDR3 sequences, approximately 6.3% appearing once. Sequenced material: CD4+ T cells sorted from PBMCs, taken on the day of the yellow fever booster vaccination. Receptors originate from a man between 25 and 39 years old who received the YFV17D yellow fever vaccine.

This clonotype was counted only a few times. The V call is TRBV5-4, the J call TRBJ2-3; 7 bases are shared with TRBD1. There are 16 residues in the CDR3. Germline trimming cut 0 bases from V and 7 bases from J; bases unmatched to any gene: 11. The germline V gene encodes CDR1 SGHNT and CDR2 YYREEE (reference sequence). The CDR3 coding sequence is TGTGCCAGCAGCTTGGCCACCTACAGGGGACCTCATACGCAGTATTTT. It is translated as CASSLATYRGPHTQYF. Using reference TRBV5-4 and TRBJ2-3 for the parts outside the CDR3, the full variable domain is ETGVTQSPTHLIKTRGQQVTLRCSSQSGHNTVSWYQQALGQGPQFIFQYYREEENGRGNFPPRFSGLQFPNYSSELNVNALELDDSALYLCASSLATYRGPHTQYFGPGTRLTVL.

This clonotype occurred many times. V is TRBV18 and J is TRBJ2-1; TRBD2 is a possible D gene (6 bases). From germline, CDR1 is KGHSH and CDR2 LQKENI. Trimming took 1 base from V and 1 from J, leaving 11 bases between them. The CDR3 loop spans 16 amino acids. The CDR3 region has the DNA TGTGCCAGCTCACCACGGGGGGAGCGGTCCTACAATGAGCAGTTCTTC. This gives the protein CASSPRGERSYNEQFF.